One T cell receptor beta chain is described in this entry. This sample is part of a study of T cell changes during pregnancy in multiple sclerosis. CDR3 length: 15 residues. The V gene lost 6 bases and the J gene lost 4 bases, with 18 bases spanning the gap. CDR1 and CDR2 from the germline V gene are SGHTA and FQGNSA. Using immunoSEQ multiplex PCR, the repertoire was profiled, and TCRdb retains in-frame clones only, with some absent. The sample has tens of thousands of clones; nearly 90% are singletons. This TCR came from a female donor in good health, enrolled as a control in a pregnancy study. Sequencing was performed on peripheral blood, taken after pregnancy. V usage is TRBV7-2 and J usage is TRBJ1-2; D may be TRBD1 (5 bases). The CDR3 DNA reads as TGTGCCAGCAGATCAGCAGGGCAGTCGTTCTATGGCTACACCTTC. It yields the protein CASRSAGQSFYGYTF.